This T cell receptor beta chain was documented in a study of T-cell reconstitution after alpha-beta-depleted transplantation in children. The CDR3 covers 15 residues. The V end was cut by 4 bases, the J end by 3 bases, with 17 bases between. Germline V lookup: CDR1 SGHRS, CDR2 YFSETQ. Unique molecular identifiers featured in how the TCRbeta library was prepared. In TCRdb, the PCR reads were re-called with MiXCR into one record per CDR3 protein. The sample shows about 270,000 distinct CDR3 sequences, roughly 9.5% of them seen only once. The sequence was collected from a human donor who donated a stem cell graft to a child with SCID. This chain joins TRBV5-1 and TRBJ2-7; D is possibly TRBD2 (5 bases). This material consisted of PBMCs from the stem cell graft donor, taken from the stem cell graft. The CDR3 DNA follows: TGCGCCAGCAGCCAAGAGAGGGTCGGATTCTACGAGCAGTACTTC. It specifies CASSQERVGFYEQYF.